Listed below are T cell receptor beta chains from one sample, sequenced in a study of blood T cell repertoires in COVID-19. Using immunoSEQ multiplex PCR, the repertoire was profiled, and TCRdb retains in-frame clones only, with some absent. The table lists about 150,000 clones, 87% of them singletons. Material for sequencing was peripheral blood. All receptors derive from a man in his fifties or sixties with active COVID-19. Both conserved end residues are part of each CDR3. The size field is filled for only some rows; it gives once, few, many or a size class.

clone_size	v_call	j_call	cdr3_aa
NA	TRBV5-1	TRBJ2-5	CASSPGGAQGQETQYF
NA	TRBV2	TRBJ1-4	CASLPVGSEKLFF
few	TRBV6-1	TRBJ1-6	CASSGAGGRVKYNSPLHF
NA	TRBV3-1/TRBV3-2	TRBJ1-1	CASSLTGNTEAFF
NA	TRBV19	TRBJ1-3	CASSMNRVFAGNTIYF
once	TRBV29-1	TRBJ1-3	CSVGTASGNTIYF
NA	TRBV6-5	TRBJ1-2	CASSYSRGIGYTF
NA	TRBV18	TRBJ1-6	CASSGNFGNNSPLHF
NA	TRBV19	TRBJ2-3	CASSAHGGGAILTDTQYF
NA	TRBV18	TRBJ2-5	CASSAPHQETQYF
NA	TRBV12-2	TRBJ2-3	CASRPGTSGGTDTQYF
NA	TRBV4-2	TRBJ1-5	CASSQDSGYSNQPQHF
NA	TRBV5-6	TRBJ2-1	CASSLVPSGGEQFF
NA	TRBV9	TRBJ1-1	CASRNPGDRTNTEAFF
NA	TRBV19	TRBJ2-1	CASSIEGTADNEQFF
NA	TRBV5-5	TRBJ1-4	CASSLFPQATNEKLFF
NA	TRBV18	TRBJ2-7	CASSPTGAYEQYF
NA	TRBV7-8	TRBJ1-4	CASSRGTGTQGNEKLFF
NA	TRBV5-6	TRBJ2-7	CASSFGQGNMAYEQYF
NA	TRBV7-9	TRBJ1-6	CASSLGHFNSPLHF
NA	TRBV3-1/TRBV3-2	TRBJ2-2	CASSQVAGAFGGELFF
NA	TRBV7-2	TRBJ1-5	CASSYQGANQPQHF
NA	TRBV30	TRBJ1-1	CAWSWRENTEAFF
once	TRBV29-1	TRBJ2-2	CSGSSGANTGELFF
NA	TRBV12-5	TRBJ1-2	CASGSITDRPAGYTF
NA	TRBV7-8	TRBJ1-4	CASSLYEGSSEKLFF
once	TRBV5-4	TRBJ1-6	CASSSRDRWDSPLHF
NA	TRBV11-2	TRBJ1-1	CASSLVAGENTEAFF
NA	TRBV30	TRBJ2-2	CAWSVLGLNTGELFF
NA	TRBV23-1	TRBJ2-1	CASSQAGVNEQFF
once	TRBV11-2	TRBJ2-6	CASSRIGQGWTGANVLTF
once	TRBV7-9	TRBJ2-1	CASSSGQGNEQFF
NA	TRBV19	TRBJ2-7	CASSSKVSGTGGYEQYF
NA	TRBV30	TRBJ2-7	CAWSIAAYEQYF
NA	TRBV5-1	TRBJ1-1	CASRPEGTGFKGEAFF
NA	TRBV5-1	TRBJ1-1	CASSHKRGTEAFF
NA	TRBV2	TRBJ1-2	CASSPGTAFRGYTF
NA	TRBV6-5	TRBJ2-1	CASSIYRGSYNEQFF
once	TRBV5-1	TRBJ1-6	CASSPGHDSPLHF
NA	TRBV19	TRBJ1-1	CASRPQPQNTEAFF
NA	TRBV6-6	TRBJ2-7	CASSYWLAGNDEQYF
NA	TRBV19	TRBJ2-1	CASSVGTSGEQQFF
NA	TRBV18	TRBJ2-7	CASSPRGQGDEQYF
NA	TRBV7-2	TRBJ2-1	CASSLRSGVASGGNNEQFF
NA	TRBV5-1	TRBJ1-1	CASKGHTNTEAFF
NA	TRBV18	TRBJ2-3	CASSPPFGGAKDTQYF
NA	TRBV6-6	TRBJ2-1	CASSQDSIQDEQFF
NA	TRBV5-1	TRBJ2-1	CASSLNTGGTLEQFF
NA	TRBV19	TRBJ1-2	CASSISSYGYTF
NA	TRBV11-2	TRBJ1-2	CASSFSTGDYGYTF
NA	TRBV29-1	TRBJ2-2	CSVGWARNTGELFF